What follows are 23 T cell receptor beta chains derived from one specimen sequenced in a study of blood T cell repertoires in COVID-19. Clones were sequenced by immunoSEQ multiplex PCR, and TCRdb holds only the in-frame ones, with some missing. The sample lists about 71,000 clones; 80% to 95% were seen once. The sequenced sample was peripheral blood. These TCRs come from a woman older than 75 with acute or convalescent COVID-19.

The V call is TRBV5-1, the J call TRBJ2-6; D might be TRBD1 (6 bases). The CDR3 sequence is 14 residues long. Between the trimmed V and J ends, which lost 8 bases and 9 bases, there was a span of 18 bases. Germline CDR1 SGHRS, CDR2 YFSETQ. The CDR3 loop reads CASGERGTHNVLTF. CDR3 DNA: TGCGCCAGTGGGGAGAGGGGGACCCACAACGTCCTGACTTTC.

The chain couples TRBV5-1 to TRBJ2-3; the match to TRBD2 covers 7 bases. CDR1 and CDR2 (germline): SGHRS, YFSETQ. V lost 3 bases to trimming and J lost 0 bases; unmatched junction nucleotides: 4. The CDR3 runs to 15 residues. CDR3 bases: TGCGCCAGCAGCTCAGGGAGGGGTAGCACAGATACGCAGTATTTT. Translated: CASSSGRGSTDTQYF.

The V and J genes are TRBV24-1 and TRBJ2-3; 7 bases agree with TRBD2. V trimming: 5 bases; J trimming: 3 bases; junction bases outside the gene matches: 7. Germline V gives CDR1 KGHDR, CDR2 SFDVKD. The CDR3 totals 15 residues. CDR3 residues: CATSVPASGTDTQYF. CDR3 DNA: TGTGCCACCAGTGTCCCAGCTAGCGGAACAGATACGCAGTATTTT.

J is TRBJ2-1 and V is TRBV5-1, with 10 nucleotides matching TRBD1. Germline CDR1 and CDR2: SGHRS and YFSETQ. The CDR3 is 15 residues long. The V and J ends lost 2 bases and 5 bases, in that order; junction bases with no gene match: 4. The CDR3 DNA follows: TGCGCCAGCAGCTTTCGACAGGGGGCCAACAATGAGCAGTTCTTC. This gives the protein CASSFRQGANNEQFF. The full variable domain, rest sourced from reference TRBV5-1 and TRBJ2-1, is KAGVTQTPRYLIKTRGQQVTLSCSPISGHRSVSWYQQTPGQGLQFLFEYFSETQRNKGNFPGRFSGRQFSNSRSEMNVSTLELGDSALYLCASSFRQGANNEQFFGPGTRLTVL.

V gene TRBV7-3 combines with J gene TRBJ1-1, with 8 bases that match TRBD1. The CDR3 sequence is 15 residues long. Germline V gene lookup returns CDR1 SGHTA and CDR2 FQGTGA. V lost 2 bases and J lost 1; bases outside the gene matches: 3. The CDR3: CASSLGTGRNTEAFF. The DNA of the CDR3 is TGTGCCAGCAGCTTAGGGACAGGCAGGAACACTGAAGCTTTCTTT.

The gene calls are TRBV19 and TRBJ2-3; D gene ambiguous. The CDR3 consists of 13 residues. V lost 6 bases, J lost 1 base, and 8 bases lay in between. Germline loops: CDR1 LNHDA, CDR2 SQIVND (reference sequence). CDR3 nucleotide sequence: TGTGCCAGTAGGAGCGTTGGCACAGATACGCAGTATTTT. Translating it yields CASRSVGTDTQYF.

V is TRBV19 and J is TRBJ2-6; the D gene is possibly TRBD2 (7 bases). V was clipped by 9 bases and J by 4 bases, with 22 bases between them. CDR1 and CDR2 from the germline V gene are LNHDA and SQIVND (reference sequence). The CDR3 is 17 amino acids. The CDR3 loop is CAREVGGPPGGANVLTF. CDR3 in DNA: TGTGCCAGAGAGGTGGGGGGGCCCCCTGGGGGGGCCAACGTCCTGACTTTC.

This sequence joins TRBV6-4 and TRBJ2-1; unclear D gene. This CDR3 comprises 17 residues. V dropped 0 bases and J dropped 0 bases, with 12 bases sitting between them. In germline, CDR1 is MRHNA, CDR2 SNTAGT. Written as DNA, the CDR3 is TGTGCCAGCAGTGACTCCACAGCCCGTTTCTCCTACAATGAGCAGTTCTTC. Translated, it gives CASSDSTARFSYNEQFF.

J is TRBJ2-3 and V is TRBV27, with 10 bases that match TRBD2. The V segment lost 4 bases and the J segment 1 base; nucleotides outside the gene matches: 2. Looked up from germline, CDR1 is MNHEY and CDR2 is SMNVEV (reference sequence). The CDR3 contains 15 residues. CDR3 protein: CASSSGLAGTDTQYF. The CDR3 nucleotides are TGTGCCAGCAGTTCAGGACTAGCGGGCACAGATACGCAGTATTTT.

For the CDR3, the DNA is TGTGCCAGCTCACCACTTTCTTCCGGGACAGAACCGTATGGCTACACCTTC. Protein: CASSPLSSGTEPYGYTF. The V call is TRBV18, the J call TRBJ1-2, with 7 bases aligning to TRBD1. CDR3 length equals 17 residues. Germline V gene lookup returns CDR1 KGHSH and CDR2 LQKENI. The trim removed 1 base at V and 5 bases at J, leaving 13 bases unmatched.

The chain links TRBV9 to TRBJ1-2; 11 nucleotides line up with TRBD1. V trimming: 3 bases; J trimming: 6 bases; junction bases outside the gene matches: 10. Germline V lookup: CDR1 SGDLS, CDR2 YYNGEE. This CDR3 contains 16 residues. CDR3: CASSADRGRDFNGYTF. The DNA of the CDR3 is TGTGCCAGCAGCGCGGACAGGGGGCGCGATTTTAATGGCTACACCTTC.

This clone was observed a few times. The genes are TRBV4-3 and TRBJ2-5; 13 bases map to TRBD2. Germline lookup yields CDR1 LGHNA and CDR2 YSLEER. Unmatched junction bases numbered 3, after V lost 3 bases and J lost 5 bases. This CDR3 is 15 amino acids long. The CDR3 region is CASSQGLAGLETQYF. The CDR3 region has the DNA TGCGCCAGCAGCCAGGGACTAGCGGGGTTGGAGACCCAGTACTTC.

The rearrangement links TRBV20-1 to TRBJ2-1, with 7 bases aligning to TRBD2. This CDR3 has 14 amino acids. Losses at the gene ends were 3 bases for V and 5 bases for J; bases not matched to a gene: 7. Germline values: CDR1 DFQATT, CDR2 SNEGSKA (reference sequence). Here the CDR3 DNA reads TGCAGTGCTAGTAAAGCGGGGAGCCACAATGAGCAGTTCTTC. It specifies CSASKAGSHNEQFF.

The chain has TRBV18 and TRBJ2-1; 11 bases line up with TRBD2. J lost 0 bases, V lost 1 base, and 2 bases had no gene match. CDR1 KGHSH and CDR2 LQKENI come from the germline V gene. The CDR3 runs to 17 residues. The CDR3 region is CASSPLLAGVSYNEQFF. The CDR3 region has the DNA TGTGCCAGCTCACCACTACTAGCGGGAGTCTCCTACAATGAGCAGTTCTTC.

V is TRBV5-6 and J is TRBJ1-1; D unclear. Germline loops: CDR1 SGHDT, CDR2 YYEEEE. Trimming cost V 0 bases and J 5 bases, with 14 bases left between them. This CDR3 comprises 15 residues. The CDR3 nucleotides are TGTGCCAGCAGCTTGGTGAGGCGACGGGATACTGAAGCTTTCTTT. This gives the protein CASSLVRRRDTEAFF.

There are a few counts of this clone. The CDR3 coding sequence is TGTGCCAGCAGCCATCAGGGAGGGGATGAAAAACTGTTTTTT. The encoded protein is CASSHQGGDEKLFF. This sequence joins TRBV3-1 (or the pseudogene TRBV3-2) and TRBJ1-4; tentative D call: TRBD1 (5 bases). There are 14 residues in the CDR3. V was pared by 3 bases and J by 6 bases, with 11 bases between. CDR1 is LGHDT, CDR2 YNNKEL, per germline (reference sequence).

The V call is TRBV12-3 or TRBV12-4, the J call TRBJ2-5; D might be TRBD2 (5 bases). Trimming removed 4 bases from V and 5 bases from J, with 11 bases in between. This CDR3 spans 13 amino acids. The CDR3: CASSYRGEETQYF. In DNA, the CDR3 is TGTGCCAGCAGTTATCGGGGAGAGGAGACCCAGTACTTC.

V usage is TRBV2 and J usage is TRBJ2-5; 8 positions agree with TRBD1. CDR1 is SNHLY, CDR2 FYNNEI, per germline. Germline trimming cut 7 bases from V and 0 bases from J; bases unmatched to any gene: 10. The CDR3 is 16 residues long. CDR3 in amino acids: CASKGQEAPHQETQYF. The CDR3 DNA sequence: TGTGCCAGCAAGGGACAGGAGGCCCCCCACCAAGAGACCCAGTACTTC.

CDR3: CASSLRQRGNYEQYF. DNA for the CDR3: TGTGCCAGTAGTCTCAGGCAGCGGGGGAACTACGAGCAGTACTTC. The J gene is TRBJ2-7, the V gene TRBV19; 8 bases map to TRBD2. The trim removed 5 bases at V and 3 bases at J, leaving 9 bases unmatched. This CDR3 spans 15 amino acids. Looked up from germline, CDR1 is LNHDA and CDR2 is SQIVND (reference sequence).

The J gene is TRBJ1-1, the V gene TRBV20-1, with D unresolved. V shed 3 bases and J shed 5 bases, with 10 bases lying between them. The CDR3 has 12 amino acids. Germline-derived CDR1 and CDR2 are DFQATT and SNEGSKA (reference sequence). CDR3 protein: CSASHGGTEAFF. DNA of the CDR3: TGCAGTGCTAGTCACGGAGGGACTGAAGCTTTCTTT.

The chain carries TRBV19 and TRBJ2-5, with D possibly TRBD1 on 7 matching bases. With 5 bases removed from V and 0 bases from J, the gap between germline ends came to 19 bases. CDR3 length: 17 amino acids. Germline-derived CDR1 and CDR2 are LNHDA and SQIVND (reference sequence). The CDR3 loop is CASSAQGGPSYQETQYF. CDR3 nucleotides: TGTGCCAGTAGTGCTCAGGGGGGACCTTCGTACCAAGAGACCCAGTACTTC.

V gene TRBV7-7 combines with J gene TRBJ1-3; tentative D call: TRBD1 (5 bases). The CDR3 length is 15 residues. V was shortened by 5 bases and J by 0 bases, with 11 bases between the two germline ends. Germline V gives CDR1 SSHAT, CDR2 FNYEAQ (reference sequence). DNA for the CDR3: TGTGCCAGCAGCCCAGACAGCCACTCTGGAAACACCATATATTTT. This sequence encodes CASSPDSHSGNTIYF.

The V gene is TRBV2, the J gene TRBJ2-1, with D hard to call. Trimming removed 2 bases from V and 12 bases from J, with 11 bases in between. This CDR3 has 12 amino acids. From germline, CDR1 is SNHLY and CDR2 FYNNEI. CDR3 region: CASSESGGRQFF. CDR3 coding DNA: TGTGCCAGCAGTGAATCCGGCGGCCGGCAGTTCTTC.